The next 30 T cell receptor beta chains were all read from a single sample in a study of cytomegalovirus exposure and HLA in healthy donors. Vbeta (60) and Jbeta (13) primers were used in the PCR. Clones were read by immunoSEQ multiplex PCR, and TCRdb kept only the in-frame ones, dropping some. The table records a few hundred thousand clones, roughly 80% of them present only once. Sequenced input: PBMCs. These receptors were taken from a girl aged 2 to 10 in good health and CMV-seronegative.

CDR3 nucleotide sequence: TGTGCCAGCAGCCATGGACAGGGCCCCGCTTTCTTT. Its protein is CASSHGQGPAFF. The V call is TRBV27, the J call TRBJ1-1; 8 bases match TRBD1. Germline V CDR1 and CDR2: MNHEY, SMNVEV (reference sequence). The CDR3 is 12 amino acids. Germline trimming cut 6 bases from V and 11 bases from J; bases unmatched to any gene: 8.

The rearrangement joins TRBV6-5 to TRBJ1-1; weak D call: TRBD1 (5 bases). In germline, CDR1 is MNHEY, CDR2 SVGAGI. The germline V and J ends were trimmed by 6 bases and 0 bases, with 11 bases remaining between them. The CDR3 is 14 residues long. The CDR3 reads CASRRQYMNTEAFF. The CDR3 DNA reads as TGTGCCAGCAGGAGACAGTACATGAACACTGAAGCTTTCTTT.

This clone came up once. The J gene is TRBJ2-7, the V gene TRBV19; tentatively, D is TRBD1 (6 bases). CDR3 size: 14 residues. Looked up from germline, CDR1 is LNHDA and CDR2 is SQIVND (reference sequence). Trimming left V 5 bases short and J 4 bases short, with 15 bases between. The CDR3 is CASSWGTTGYEQYF. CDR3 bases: TGTGCCAGTAGTTGGGGCACCACAGGGTACGAGCAGTACTTC.

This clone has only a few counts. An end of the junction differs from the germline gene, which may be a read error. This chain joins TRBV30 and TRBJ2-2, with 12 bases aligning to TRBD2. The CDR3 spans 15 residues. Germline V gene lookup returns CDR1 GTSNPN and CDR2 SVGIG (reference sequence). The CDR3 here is CARRKTSGSTGELFF. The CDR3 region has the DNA TGTGCCCGGAGAAAGACTAGCGGGAGTACCGGGGAGCTGTTTTTT.

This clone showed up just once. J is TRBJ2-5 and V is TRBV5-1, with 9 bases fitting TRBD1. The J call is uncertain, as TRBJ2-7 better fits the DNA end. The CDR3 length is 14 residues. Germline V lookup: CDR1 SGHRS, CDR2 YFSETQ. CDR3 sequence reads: CASSFGTGSHEQYF. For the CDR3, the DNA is TGCGCCAGCAGCTTCGGGACAGGGTCCCACGAGCAGTACTTC.

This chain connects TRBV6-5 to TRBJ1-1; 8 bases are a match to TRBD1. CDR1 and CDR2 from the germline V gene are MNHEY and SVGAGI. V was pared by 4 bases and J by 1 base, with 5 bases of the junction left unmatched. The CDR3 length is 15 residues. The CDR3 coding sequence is TGTGCCAGCAGTTCCTTACAGGGGGGGAACACTGAAGCTTTCTTT. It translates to CASSSLQGGNTEAFF.

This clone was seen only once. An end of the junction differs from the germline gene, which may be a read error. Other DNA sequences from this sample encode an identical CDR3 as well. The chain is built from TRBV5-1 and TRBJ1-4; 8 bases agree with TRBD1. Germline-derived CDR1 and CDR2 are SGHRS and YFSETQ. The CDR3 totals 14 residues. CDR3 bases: TGCGCCAGCAGCAAAGGACAGGGTAATGAGAAACTGTTTTTT. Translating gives CASSKGQGNEKLFF.

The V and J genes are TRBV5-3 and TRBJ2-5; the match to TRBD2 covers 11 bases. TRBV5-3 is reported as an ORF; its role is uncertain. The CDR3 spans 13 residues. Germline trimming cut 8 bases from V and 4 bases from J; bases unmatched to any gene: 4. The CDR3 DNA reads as TGTGCCAGGTCCGGGACTAGCGGAGAGACCCAGTACTTC. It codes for CARSGTSGETQYF.

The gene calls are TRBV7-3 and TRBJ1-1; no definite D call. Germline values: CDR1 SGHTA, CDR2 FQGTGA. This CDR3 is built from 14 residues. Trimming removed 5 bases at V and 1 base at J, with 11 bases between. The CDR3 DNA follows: TGTGCCAGCAGCCTACATCAGGCGAACACTGAAGCTTTCTTT. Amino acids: CASSLHQANTEAFF.

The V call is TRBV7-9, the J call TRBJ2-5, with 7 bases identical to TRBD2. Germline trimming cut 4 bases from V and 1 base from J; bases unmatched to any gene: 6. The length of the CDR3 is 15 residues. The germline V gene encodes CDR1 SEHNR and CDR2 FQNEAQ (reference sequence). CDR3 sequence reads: CASSWPGTTQETQYF. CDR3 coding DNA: TGTGCCAGCAGCTGGCCAGGGACTACCCAAGAGACCCAGTACTTC.

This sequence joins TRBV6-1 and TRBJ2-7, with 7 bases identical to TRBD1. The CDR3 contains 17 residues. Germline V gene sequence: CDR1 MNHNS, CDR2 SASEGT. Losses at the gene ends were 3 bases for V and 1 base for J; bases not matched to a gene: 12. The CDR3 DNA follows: TGTGCCAGCAGTGAGGGTCAATACAGGGGTGTATCCTACGAGCAGTACTTC. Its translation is CASSEGQYRGVSYEQYF.

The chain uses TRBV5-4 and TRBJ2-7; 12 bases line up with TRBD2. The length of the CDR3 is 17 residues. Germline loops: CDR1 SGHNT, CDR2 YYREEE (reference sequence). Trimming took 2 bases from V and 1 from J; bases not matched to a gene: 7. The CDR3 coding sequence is TGTGCCAGCAGCTTTGGACTAGCGGGGAGGAGATCCTACGAGCAGTACTTC. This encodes CASSFGLAGRRSYEQYF.

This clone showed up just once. The CDR3, as DNA: TGCAGCGTTGAATTCCAGGACAGGGGGCTAAACTATGGCTACACCTTC. Amino acids: CSVEFQDRGLNYGYTF. This rearrangement joins TRBV29-1 to TRBJ1-2; the match to TRBD1 covers 11 bases. With 2 bases clipped from V and 2 bases from J, the junction kept 7 bases outside the gene matches. The CDR3 contains 16 residues. CDR1 and CDR2 (germline): SQVTM, ANQGSEA.

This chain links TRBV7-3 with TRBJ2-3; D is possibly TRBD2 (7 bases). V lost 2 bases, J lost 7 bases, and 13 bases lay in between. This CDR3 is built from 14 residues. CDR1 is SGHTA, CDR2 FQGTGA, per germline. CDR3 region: CASSLGGGRNTQYF. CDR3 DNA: TGTGCCAGCAGCTTAGGGGGGGGCCGGAATACGCAGTATTTT.

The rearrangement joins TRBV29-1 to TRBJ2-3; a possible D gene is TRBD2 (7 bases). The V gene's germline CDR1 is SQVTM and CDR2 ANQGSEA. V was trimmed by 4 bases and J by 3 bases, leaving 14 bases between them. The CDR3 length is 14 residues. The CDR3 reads CSVVAGAYTDTQYF. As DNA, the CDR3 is TGCAGCGTTGTTGCGGGGGCTTATACAGATACGCAGTATTTT.

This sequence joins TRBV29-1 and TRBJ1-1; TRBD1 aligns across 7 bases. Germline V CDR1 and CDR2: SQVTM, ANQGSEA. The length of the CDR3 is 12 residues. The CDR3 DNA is TGCACCATTAGGACAGGGAACACTGAAGCTTTCTTT. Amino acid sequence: CTIRTGNTEAFF.

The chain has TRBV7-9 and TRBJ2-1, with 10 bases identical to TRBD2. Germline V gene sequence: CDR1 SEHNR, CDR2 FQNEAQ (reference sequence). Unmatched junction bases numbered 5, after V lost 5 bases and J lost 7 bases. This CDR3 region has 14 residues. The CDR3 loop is CASSASGRVNEQFF. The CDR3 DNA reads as TGTGCCAGCAGCGCCAGCGGGAGGGTAAATGAGCAGTTCTTC.

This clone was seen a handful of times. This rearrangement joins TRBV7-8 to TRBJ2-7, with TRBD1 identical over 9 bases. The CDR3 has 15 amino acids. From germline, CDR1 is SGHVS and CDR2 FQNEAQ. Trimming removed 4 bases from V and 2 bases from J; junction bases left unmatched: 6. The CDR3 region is CASSYGQGITYEQYF. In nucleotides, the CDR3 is TGTGCCAGCAGCTATGGACAGGGGATAACCTACGAGCAGTACTTC.

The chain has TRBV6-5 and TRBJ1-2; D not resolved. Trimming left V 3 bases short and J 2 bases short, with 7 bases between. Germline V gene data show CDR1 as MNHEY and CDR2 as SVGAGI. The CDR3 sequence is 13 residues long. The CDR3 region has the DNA TGTGCCAGCAGTTATCAACAGAACTATGGCTACACCTTC. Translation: CASSYQQNYGYTF.

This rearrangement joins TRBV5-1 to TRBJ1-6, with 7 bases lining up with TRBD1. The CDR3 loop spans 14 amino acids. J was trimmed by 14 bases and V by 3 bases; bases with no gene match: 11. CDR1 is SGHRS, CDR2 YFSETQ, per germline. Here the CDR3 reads CASSYGTEGVSLHF. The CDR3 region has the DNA TGCGCCAGCAGCTACGGGACAGAGGGGGTGTCCCTCCACTTT.

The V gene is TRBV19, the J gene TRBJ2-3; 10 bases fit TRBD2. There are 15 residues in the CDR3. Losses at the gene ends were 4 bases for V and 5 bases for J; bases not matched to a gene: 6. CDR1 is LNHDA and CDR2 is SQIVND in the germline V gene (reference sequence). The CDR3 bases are TGTGCCAGTAGTACACTACTAGCGGGAAAAGATACGCAGTATTTT. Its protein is CASSTLLAGKDTQYF.

The CDR3 loop is CASSGGDGSYNEQFF. The CDR3 DNA sequence: TGTGCCAGCAGTGGGGGCGACGGCTCCTACAATGAGCAGTTCTTC. The rearrangement links TRBV27 to TRBJ2-1, with D perhaps TRBD1 (6 bases). Trimming left V 5 bases short and J 0 bases short, with 11 bases between. Germline V gives CDR1 MNHEY, CDR2 SMNVEV (reference sequence). The CDR3 is 15 amino acids.

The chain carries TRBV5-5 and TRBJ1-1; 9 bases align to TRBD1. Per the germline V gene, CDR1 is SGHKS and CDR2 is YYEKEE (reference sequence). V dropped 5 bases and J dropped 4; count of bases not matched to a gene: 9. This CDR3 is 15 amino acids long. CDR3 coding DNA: TGTGCCAGCAGACTACAGACAGGGGGGAGCACTGAAGCTTTCTTT. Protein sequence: CASRLQTGGSTEAFF.

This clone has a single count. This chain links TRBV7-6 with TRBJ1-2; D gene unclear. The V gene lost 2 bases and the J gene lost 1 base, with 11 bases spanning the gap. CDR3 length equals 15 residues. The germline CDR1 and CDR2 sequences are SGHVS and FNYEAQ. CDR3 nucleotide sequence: TGTGCCAGCAGCTTAAGTACATTTGATAACTATGGCTACACCTTC. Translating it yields CASSLSTFDNYGYTF.

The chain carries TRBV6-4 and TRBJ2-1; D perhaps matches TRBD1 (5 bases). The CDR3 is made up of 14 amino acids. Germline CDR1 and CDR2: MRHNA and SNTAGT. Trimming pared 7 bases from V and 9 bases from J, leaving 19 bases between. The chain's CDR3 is CASKPGSARGEQFF. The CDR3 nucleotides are TGTGCCAGCAAGCCAGGGTCGGCCCGCGGTGAGCAGTTCTTC.

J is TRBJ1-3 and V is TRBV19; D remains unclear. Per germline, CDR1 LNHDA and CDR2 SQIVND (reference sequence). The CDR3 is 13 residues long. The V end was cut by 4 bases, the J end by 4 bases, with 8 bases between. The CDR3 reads CASSNTGGNTIYF. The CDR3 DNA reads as TGTGCCAGTAGTAACACCGGGGGAAACACCATATATTTT.

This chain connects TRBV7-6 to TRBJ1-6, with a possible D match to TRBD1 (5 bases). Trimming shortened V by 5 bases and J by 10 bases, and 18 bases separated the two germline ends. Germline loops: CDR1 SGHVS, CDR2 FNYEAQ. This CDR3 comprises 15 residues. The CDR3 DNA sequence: TGTGCCAGCAGCCGCTTGACAGCTCGATGGTCACCCCTCCACTTT. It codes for CASSRLTARWSPLHF.

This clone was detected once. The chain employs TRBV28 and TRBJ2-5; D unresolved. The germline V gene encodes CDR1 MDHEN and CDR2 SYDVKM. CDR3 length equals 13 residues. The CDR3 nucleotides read TGTGACGAAGGTACAGCAAACCAAGAGACCCAGTACTTC. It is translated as CDEGTANQETQYF.

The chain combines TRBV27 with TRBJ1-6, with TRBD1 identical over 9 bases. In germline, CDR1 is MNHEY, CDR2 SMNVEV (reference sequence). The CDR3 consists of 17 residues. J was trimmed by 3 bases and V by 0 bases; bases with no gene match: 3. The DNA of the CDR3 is TGTGCCAGCAGTTTATCGGGGACAGGGATCTATAATTCACCCCTCCACTTT. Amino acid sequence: CASSLSGTGIYNSPLHF.

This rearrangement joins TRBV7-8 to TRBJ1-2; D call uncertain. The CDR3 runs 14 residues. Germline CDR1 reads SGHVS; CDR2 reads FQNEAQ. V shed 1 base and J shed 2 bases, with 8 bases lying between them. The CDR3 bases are TGTGCCAGCAGCTTAGTTTTCGGGAACTATGGCTACACCTTC. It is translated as CASSLVFGNYGYTF.